A selection of T cell receptor beta chains follows, all from one sample in a study of cytomegalovirus exposure and HLA in healthy donors. Measured with immunoSEQ multiplex PCR; TCRdb has only the in-frame clones, and not every one. The table includes over 100,000 clones, approximately 80% detected once. The specimen was PBMCs. Every receptor here comes from a male donor in good health and CMV-seropositive. CDR3s include the opening cysteine and the closing phenylalanine or tryptophan. A D gene is named only where the DNA matches it firmly. Clone size is given for some rows only: seen once, a few or many times, or a class if the clone is expanded.

clone_size: .; j_call: TRBJ1-1; d_call: .; v_call: TRBV30; cdr3_nt: TGTGCCTGGAGTTTGGGAACAGGAAACACTGAAGCTTTCTTT; cdr3_aa: CAWSLGTGNTEAFF
clone_size: .; j_call: TRBJ2-1; d_call: TRBD2; v_call: TRBV7-9; cdr3_nt: TGTGCCAGCGACCTAGCGGGCGCGTACCGTGAGCAGTTCTTC; cdr3_aa: CASDLAGAYREQFF
clone_size: once; j_call: TRBJ2-7; d_call: TRBD2; v_call: TRBV4-2; cdr3_nt: TGTGCCAGCAGCCCCGTGGGTACTAGCGGGACCGACGAGCAGTACTTC; cdr3_aa: CASSPVGTSGTDEQYF
clone_size: .; j_call: TRBJ2-2; d_call: TRBD2; v_call: TRBV6-5; cdr3_nt: TGTGCCAGCAGAAGACTAGCGGGGATCACCGGGGAGCTGTTTTTT; cdr3_aa: CASRRLAGITGELFF
clone_size: .; j_call: TRBJ1-2; d_call: .; v_call: TRBV29-1; cdr3_nt: TGCAGCGTTGAGTGGCAGGGGACCCTTTATGGCTACACCTTC; cdr3_aa: CSVEWQGTLYGYTF
clone_size: .; j_call: TRBJ2-1; d_call: .; v_call: TRBV28; cdr3_nt: TGTGCCAGCAGTCCGGGTATCCGGCTCTTTCCTAATGAGCAGTTCTTC; cdr3_aa: CASSPGIRLFPNEQFF
clone_size: .; j_call: TRBJ2-1; d_call: .; v_call: TRBV25-1; cdr3_nt: TGTGCCAGCAGTGATAGAAGGGGGGGGGCCTACAATGAGCAGTTCTTC; cdr3_aa: CASSDRRGGAYNEQFF
clone_size: .; j_call: TRBJ1-4; d_call: .; v_call: TRBV28; cdr3_nt: TGTGCCAGCAGTTCCCCCTTAGGGGGATATTATGAAAAACTGTTTTTT; cdr3_aa: CASSSPLGGYYEKLFF
clone_size: .; j_call: TRBJ2-2; d_call: .; v_call: TRBV7-8; cdr3_nt: TGTGCCAGCAGCCGCGGTCGGGTGTTTCGGTCCGCGAACACCGGGGAGCTGTTTTTT; cdr3_aa: CASSRGRVFRSANTGELFF
clone_size: once; j_call: TRBJ1-2; d_call: .; v_call: TRBV11-2; cdr3_nt: TGTGCCAGCAGCTTAGATAGCTACACCCCGAGAGGCTACACCTTC; cdr3_aa: CASSLDSYTPRGYTF
clone_size: .; j_call: TRBJ2-1; d_call: TRBD2; v_call: TRBV5-4; cdr3_nt: TGTGCCAGCAGCCTTAGCGGGAGGGCCGGTGAGCAGTTCTTC; cdr3_aa: CASSLSGRAGEQFF
clone_size: .; j_call: TRBJ2-1; d_call: .; v_call: TRBV7-2; cdr3_nt: TGTGCCAGCAGCCGCGACTCCTACAATGAGCAGTTCTTC; cdr3_aa: CASSRDSYNEQFF
clone_size: .; j_call: TRBJ2-5; d_call: .; v_call: TRBV30; cdr3_nt: TGTGCCTGGAGCCAGGGGCCGGGGGAGACCCAGTACTTC; cdr3_aa: CAWSQGPGETQYF
clone_size: few; j_call: TRBJ2-7; d_call: TRBD2; v_call: TRBV5-5; cdr3_nt: TGTGCCAGCAGCTCGGGGGGTTACGAGCAGTACTTC; cdr3_aa: CASSSGGYEQYF
clone_size: .; j_call: TRBJ2-7; d_call: TRBD2; v_call: TRBV6-1; cdr3_nt: TGTGCCAGCACCGGACTAGCGGGGGCGGGAGGGGAGCAGTACTTC; cdr3_aa: CASTGLAGAGGEQYF
clone_size: .; j_call: TRBJ2-5; d_call: TRBD2; v_call: TRBV7-2; cdr3_nt: TGTGCCAGCACCGATGGGACTCGGGGGGTTCAAGAGACCCAGTACTTC; cdr3_aa: CASTDGTRGVQETQYF
clone_size: .; j_call: TRBJ2-2; d_call: TRBD2; v_call: TRBV7-9; cdr3_nt: TGTGCCAGCAGCTTAAGGAGGCTAGCGGGAGGTAACACCGGGGAGCTGTTTTTT; cdr3_aa: CASSLRRLAGGNTGELFF
clone_size: .; j_call: TRBJ2-7; d_call: TRBD2; v_call: TRBV28; cdr3_nt: TGTGCCAGCAGTCCCCTAGCGGGTCCGGACTCCTACGAGCAGTACTTC; cdr3_aa: CASSPLAGPDSYEQYF
clone_size: .; j_call: TRBJ2-1; d_call: TRBD2; v_call: TRBV11-1; cdr3_nt: TGTGCCAGCAGCTCGCTAGCGGGGGGGCCGGGAAATGAGCAGTTCTTC; cdr3_aa: CASSSLAGGPGNEQFF
clone_size: .; j_call: TRBJ2-7; d_call: TRBD1; v_call: TRBV2; cdr3_nt: TGTGCCAGCAGTAATCGACAGGGGGCGGGGGAGCAGTACTTC; cdr3_aa: CASSNRQGAGEQYF
clone_size: .; j_call: TRBJ2-4; d_call: .; v_call: TRBV7-9; cdr3_nt: TGTGCCAGCAGTTACGCCGAAAACAGTCAGTACTTC; cdr3_aa: CASSYAENSQYF
clone_size: .; j_call: TRBJ2-7; d_call: TRBD1; v_call: TRBV5-4; cdr3_nt: TGTGCCAGCAGCGTGGTGTCAGGGGGATTGGCCGAGCAGTACTTC; cdr3_aa: CASSVVSGGLAEQYF
clone_size: once; j_call: TRBJ2-5; d_call: .; v_call: TRBV4-1; cdr3_nt: TGCGCCAGCAGTTTAGCGACCCCAGAGACCCAGTACTTC; cdr3_aa: CASSLATPETQYF
clone_size: .; j_call: TRBJ1-2; d_call: .; v_call: TRBV29-1; cdr3_nt: TGCAGCGTTGAGGGGGCGTATGGCTACACCTTC; cdr3_aa: CSVEGAYGYTF
clone_size: few; j_call: TRBJ2-7; d_call: .; v_call: TRBV19; cdr3_nt: TGTGCCACCCAAGAAACAGGGATGGCCTACGAGCAGTACTTC; cdr3_aa: CATQETGMAYEQYF
clone_size: .; j_call: TRBJ2-3; d_call: TRBD2; v_call: TRBV5-1; cdr3_nt: TGCGCCAGCAGCTTGGATCCTAGCGGGTATAAAGATACGCAGTATTTT; cdr3_aa: CASSLDPSGYKDTQYF
clone_size: once; j_call: TRBJ2-4; d_call: TRBD1; v_call: TRBV6-5; cdr3_nt: TGTGCCAGCAGACCGGACAGGGGGTCCAAAAACATTCAGTACTTC; cdr3_aa: CASRPDRGSKNIQYF
clone_size: .; j_call: TRBJ1-6; d_call: .; v_call: TRBV18; cdr3_nt: TGTGCCAGCTCTCGACTGAACTATAATTCACCCCTCCACTTT; cdr3_aa: CASSRLNYNSPLHF
clone_size: .; j_call: TRBJ1-5; d_call: TRBD1; v_call: TRBV6-1; cdr3_nt: TGTGCCAGCAGTGAAGGGGGGGACAGGCGGCAGCATTTT; cdr3_aa: CASSEGGDRRQHF
clone_size: .; j_call: TRBJ1-5; d_call: .; v_call: TRBV11-2; cdr3_nt: TGTGCCAGCAGCTTAGCCGGACAGACTAATCAGCCCCAGCATTTT; cdr3_aa: CASSLAGQTNQPQHF
clone_size: .; j_call: TRBJ2-3; d_call: TRBD2; v_call: TRBV7-2; cdr3_nt: TGTGCCAGCAGCCTATCTTCTACTAGCGGAGTCTATCCAGATACGCAGTATTTT; cdr3_aa: CASSLSSTSGVYPDTQYF
clone_size: .; j_call: TRBJ2-5; d_call: TRBD2; v_call: TRBV9; cdr3_nt: TGTGCCAGCAGCGCTGCTGGACTAGCGATCGAGACCCAGTACTTC; cdr3_aa: CASSAAGLAIETQYF
clone_size: .; j_call: TRBJ2-7; d_call: TRBD2; v_call: TRBV27; cdr3_nt: TGTGCCAGCAGTTTATCGGGGGGGAGCTCCTACGAGCAGTACTTC; cdr3_aa: CASSLSGGSSYEQYF
clone_size: .; j_call: TRBJ2-2; d_call: .; v_call: TRBV27; cdr3_nt: TGTGCCAGCAGTTTATTGTGGAGGGAGAACACCGGGGAGCTGTTTTTT; cdr3_aa: CASSLLWRENTGELFF
clone_size: .; j_call: TRBJ1-2; d_call: TRBD1; v_call: TRBV14; cdr3_nt: TGTGCCAGCAGCCACTACGACAGGGTGCGTGGCTACACCTTC; cdr3_aa: CASSHYDRVRGYTF
clone_size: .; j_call: TRBJ2-1; d_call: TRBD1; v_call: TRBV28; cdr3_nt: TGTGCCAGCAGTTTAGAGACAGGGATAGGGAATGAGCAGTTCTTC; cdr3_aa: CASSLETGIGNEQFF
clone_size: .; j_call: TRBJ2-7; d_call: .; v_call: TRBV6-1; cdr3_nt: TGTGCCAGCAGTGAAGCAATGGGAGCTTATACCTACGAGCAGTACTTC; cdr3_aa: CASSEAMGAYTYEQYF
clone_size: .; j_call: TRBJ2-6; d_call: TRBD2; v_call: TRBV4-2; cdr3_nt: TGTGCCAGCAGCCAACTCCAGAGCGGGGGGTCAGGGGCCAACGTCCTGACTTTC; cdr3_aa: CASSQLQSGGSGANVLTF
clone_size: .; j_call: TRBJ1-1; d_call: TRBD1; v_call: TRBV14; cdr3_nt: TGTGCCAGCAGCCCCCAAGGCACAGGGGGCACTGAAGCTTTCTTT; cdr3_aa: CASSPQGTGGTEAFF
clone_size: few; j_call: TRBJ1-2; d_call: TRBD1; v_call: TRBV29-1; cdr3_nt: TGCAGCGTGACGCCGGGACAGGGCTCCAACTATGGCTACACCTTC; cdr3_aa: CSVTPGQGSNYGYTF
clone_size: few; j_call: TRBJ2-7; d_call: .; v_call: TRBV6-5; cdr3_nt: TGTGCCAGCAGTTACGGGGCAGGGATGTACTACGAGCAGTACTTC; cdr3_aa: CASSYGAGMYYEQYF
clone_size: .; j_call: TRBJ1-2; d_call: TRBD1; v_call: TRBV7-9; cdr3_nt: TGTTCCAGCAGCTTAATGGGGACAGACTATGGCTACACCTTC; cdr3_aa: CSSSLMGTDYGYTF
clone_size: .; j_call: TRBJ2-1; d_call: TRBD2; v_call: TRBV15; cdr3_nt: TGTGCCACCAGCCCGGTGCGGGGGGCCAATGAGCAGTTCTTC; cdr3_aa: CATSPVRGANEQFF
clone_size: .; j_call: TRBJ2-5; d_call: TRBD2; v_call: TRBV27; cdr3_nt: TGTGCCAGCAGTTTTCTAGCGGGGGGATCATGGGAGACCCAGTACTTC; cdr3_aa: CASSFLAGGSWETQYF
clone_size: .; j_call: TRBJ2-1; d_call: TRBD2; v_call: TRBV4-2; cdr3_nt: TGTGCCAGCAGCCAAGATCTCCTAGCGGGGGGGTCGAATGAGCAGTTCTTC; cdr3_aa: CASSQDLLAGGSNEQFF
clone_size: .; j_call: TRBJ2-1; d_call: .; v_call: TRBV27; cdr3_nt: TGTGCCAGCAGTTTACGTGACTTGTACAATGAGCAGTTCTTC; cdr3_aa: CASSLRDLYNEQFF
clone_size: few; j_call: TRBJ2-1; d_call: .; v_call: TRBV28; cdr3_nt: TGTGCCAGCAGTTTCAGGGTCAATGAGCAGTTCTTC; cdr3_aa: CASSFRVNEQFF